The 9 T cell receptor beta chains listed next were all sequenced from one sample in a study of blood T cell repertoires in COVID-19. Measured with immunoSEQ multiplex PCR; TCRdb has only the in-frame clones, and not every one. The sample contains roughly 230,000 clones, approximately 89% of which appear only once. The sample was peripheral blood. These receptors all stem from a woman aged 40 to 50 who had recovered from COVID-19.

The DNA for the CDR3 is TGTGCCAGCAGCTTGTCCGGGGGTGGCTACACCTTC. The encoded protein is CASSLSGGGYTF. This chain uses TRBV5-6 with TRBJ1-2; D perhaps matches TRBD1 (5 bases). Germline V gene sequence: CDR1 SGHDT, CDR2 YYEEEE. There are 12 residues in the CDR3. V dropped 1 base and J dropped 7 bases, with 8 bases sitting between them.

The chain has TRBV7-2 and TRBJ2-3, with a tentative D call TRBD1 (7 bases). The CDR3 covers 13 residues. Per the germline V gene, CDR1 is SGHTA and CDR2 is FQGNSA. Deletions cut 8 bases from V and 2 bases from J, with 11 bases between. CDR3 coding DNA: TGTGCCAGCCAGGGGGGTGACACAGATACGCAGTATTTT. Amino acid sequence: CASQGGDTDTQYF.

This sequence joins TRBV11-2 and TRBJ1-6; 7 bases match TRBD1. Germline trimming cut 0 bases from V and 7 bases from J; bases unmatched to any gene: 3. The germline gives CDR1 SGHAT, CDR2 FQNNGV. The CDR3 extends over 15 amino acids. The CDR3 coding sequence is TGTGCCAGCAGCTTAGATGCGGACAGGAATTCACCCCTCCACTTT. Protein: CASSLDADRNSPLHF.

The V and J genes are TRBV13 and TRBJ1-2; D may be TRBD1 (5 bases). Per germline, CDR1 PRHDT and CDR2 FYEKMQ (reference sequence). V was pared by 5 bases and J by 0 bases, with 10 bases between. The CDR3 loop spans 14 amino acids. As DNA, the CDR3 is TGTGCCAGCAGCGCAGGGCAGCCTAACTATGGCTACACCTTC. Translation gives CASSAGQPNYGYTF. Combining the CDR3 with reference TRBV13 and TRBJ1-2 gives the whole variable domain AAGVIQSPRHLIKEKRETATLKCYPIPRHDTVYWYQQGPGQDPQFLISFYEKMQSDKGSIPDRFSAQQFSDYHSELNMSSLELGDSALYFCASSAGQPNYGYTFGSGTRLTVV.

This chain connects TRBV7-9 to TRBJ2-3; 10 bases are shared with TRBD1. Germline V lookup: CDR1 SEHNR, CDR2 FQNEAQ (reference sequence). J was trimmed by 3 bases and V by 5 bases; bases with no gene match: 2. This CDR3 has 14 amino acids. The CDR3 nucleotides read TGTGCCAGCAGCGGACAGGGGGGAACAGATACGCAGTATTTT. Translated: CASSGQGGTDTQYF.

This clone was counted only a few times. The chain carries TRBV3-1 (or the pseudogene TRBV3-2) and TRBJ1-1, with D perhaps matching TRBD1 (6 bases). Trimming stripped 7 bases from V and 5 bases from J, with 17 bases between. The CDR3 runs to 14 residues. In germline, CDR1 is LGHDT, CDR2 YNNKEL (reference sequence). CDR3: CASTYTTGKTEAFF. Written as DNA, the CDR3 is TGTGCCAGCACATACACTACAGGGAAGACTGAAGCTTTCTTT.

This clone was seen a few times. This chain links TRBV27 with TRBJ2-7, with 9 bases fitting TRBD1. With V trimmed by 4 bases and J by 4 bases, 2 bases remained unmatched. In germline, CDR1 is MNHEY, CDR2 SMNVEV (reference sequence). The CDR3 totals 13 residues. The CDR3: CASSSTGGYEQYF. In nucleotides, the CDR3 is TGTGCCAGCAGTTCGACAGGGGGGTACGAGCAGTACTTC.

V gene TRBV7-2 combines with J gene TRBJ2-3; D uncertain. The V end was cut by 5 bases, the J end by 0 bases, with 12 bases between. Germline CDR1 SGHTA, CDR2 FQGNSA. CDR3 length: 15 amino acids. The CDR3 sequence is CASSRSEASTDTQYF. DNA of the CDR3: TGTGCCAGCAGCCGGTCTGAGGCTAGCACAGATACGCAGTATTTT. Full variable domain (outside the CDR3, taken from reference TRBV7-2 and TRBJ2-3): GAGVSQSPSNKVTEKGKDVELRCDPISGHTALYWYRQSLGQGLEFLIYFQGNSAPDKSGLPSDRFSAERTGGSVSTLTIQRTQQEDSAVYLCASSRSEASTDTQYFGPGTRLTVL.

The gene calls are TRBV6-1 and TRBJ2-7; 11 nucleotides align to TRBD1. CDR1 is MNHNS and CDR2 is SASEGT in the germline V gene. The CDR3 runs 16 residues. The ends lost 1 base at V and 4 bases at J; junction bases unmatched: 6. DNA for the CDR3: TGTGCCAGCAGTGAAGTAGGAGGGACAGGGGGTTACGAGCAGTACTTC. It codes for CASSEVGGTGGYEQYF.